The rows below give T cell receptor beta chains drawn from one sample of a study of blood T cell repertoires in COVID-19. TCRdb's table, derived via immunoSEQ multiplex PCR, lists solely in-frame clones and lacks some. The sample consists of approximately 260,000 clones, 70% to 90% of them appearing once. The sequencing input was peripheral blood. The receptors originated from a man in his fifties or sixties who had recovered from COVID-19. Each CDR3 is given with its conserved first and last residue. D genes are given only for firm matches. Clone size is stated in some rows and not others, as once, few, many or a class when expanded.

D,V,size,J,CDR3,DNA
TRBD2,TRBV29-1,.,TRBJ2-2,CSGTGASGPNTGELFF,TGCAGCGGAACTGGGGCTAGCGGTCCGAACACCGGGGAGCTGTTTTTT
TRBD1,TRBV10-2,.,TRBJ1-4,CASSRQGNEKLFF,TGCGCCAGCAGTCGACAGGGTAATGAAAAACTGTTTTTT
.,TRBV6-1,.,TRBJ2-5,CASSENRRYQETQYF,TGTGCCAGCAGTGAAAATCGTCGGTACCAAGAGACCCAGTACTTC
.,TRBV29-1,.,TRBJ1-1,CSVGHQGRENTEAFF,TGCAGCGTTGGCCATCAGGGCAGGGAGAACACTGAAGCTTTCTTT
.,TRBV5-1,.,TRBJ1-3,CASSLVGQSAGNTIYF,TGCGCCAGCAGCTTGGTTGGGCAGTCGGCTGGAAACACCATATATTTT
TRBD2,TRBV4-1,.,TRBJ2-1,CASSQKRGGDEQFF,TGCGCCAGCAGCCAAAAGCGGGGGGGGGATGAGCAGTTCTTC
.,TRBV11-3,.,TRBJ2-2,CASSLTGNTGELFF,TGTGCCAGCAGCTTGACAGGGAACACCGGGGAGCTGTTTTTT
.,TRBV19,.,TRBJ1-5,CASSLGGQPQHF,TGTGCCAGTAGCCTGGGGGGACAGCCCCAGCATTTT
.,TRBV6-1,.,TRBJ1-2,CASSEGPRGYGYTF,TGTGCCAGCAGTGAAGGGCCGCGGGGATATGGCTACACCTTC
.,TRBV6-5,.,TRBJ1-2,CASNQGQTLNYGYTF,TGTGCCAGCAACCAAGGACAGACGCTAAACTATGGCTACACCTTC
TRBD1,TRBV19,.,TRBJ1-4,CASRGGLSEKLFF,TGTGCCAGTAGAGGGGGCTTATCGGAAAAACTGTTTTTT
.,TRBV11-2,.,TRBJ1-1,CASSLDMNTEAFF,TGTGCCAGCAGCTTAGATATGAACACTGAAGCTTTCTTT
.,TRBV19,few,TRBJ1-1,CASSAQGRVNTEAFF,TGTGCCAGTAGTGCCCAGGGCAGGGTGAACACTGAAGCTTTCTTT
.,TRBV12-5,.,TRBJ2-1,CASGGFIGYNEQFF,TGTGCTAGTGGTGGGTTTATCGGGTACAATGAGCAGTTCTTC
.,TRBV7-8,.,TRBJ2-7,CASSRLSRSYEQYF,TGTGCCAGCAGCCGACTATCTCGGTCCTACGAGCAGTACTTC
TRBD1,TRBV6-5,.,TRBJ2-5,CASSYSRGQKETQYF,TGTGCCAGCAGTTACTCTCGGGGACAGAAAGAGACCCAGTACTTC
.,TRBV5-1,.,TRBJ2-1,CASSLASAANEQFF,TGCGCCAGCAGCTTGGCCTCGGCGGCAAATGAGCAGTTCTTC